The clone carrying this T cell receptor beta chain appeared a few times. Trimming removed 5 bases from V and 2 bases from J; junction bases left unmatched: 8. The length of the CDR3 is 15 residues. CDR1 and CDR2 from the germline V gene are SGHVS and FQNEAQ. The source of the sample is a study of T-cell memory formation after mild COVID-19. MiXCR, applied by TCRdb to the 5' RACE reads, yields one record per CDR3 protein. The sample includes roughly 150,000 distinct CDR3 sequences, approximately 12% of them seen just once. The sequenced material came from PBMCs or a T cell subset sorted from them (not recorded which). This clonotype originated in a man between 18 and 29 years old who had mild COVID-19 (a few samples of this study predate the infection). Cell type and time point are not known. V gene TRBV7-8 combines with J gene TRBJ2-7; the match to TRBD1 covers 8 bases. The CDR3 spells CASSPTGADPYEQYF. Here the CDR3 DNA reads TGTGCCAGCAGCCCGACAGGGGCGGACCCCTACGAGCAGTACTTC.